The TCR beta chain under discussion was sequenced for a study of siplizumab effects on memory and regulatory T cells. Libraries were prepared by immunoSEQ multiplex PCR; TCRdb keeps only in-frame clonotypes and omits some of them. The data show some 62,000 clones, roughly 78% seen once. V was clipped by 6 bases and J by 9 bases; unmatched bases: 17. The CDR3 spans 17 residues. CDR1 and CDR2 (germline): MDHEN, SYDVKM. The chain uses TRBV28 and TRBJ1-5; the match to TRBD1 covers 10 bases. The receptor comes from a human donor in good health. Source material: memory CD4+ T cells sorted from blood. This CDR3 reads CASSSKSGQGIRGPQHF. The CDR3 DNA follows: TGTGCCAGCAGCTCCAAGTCGGGACAGGGGATCCGTGGGCCCCAGCATTTT.